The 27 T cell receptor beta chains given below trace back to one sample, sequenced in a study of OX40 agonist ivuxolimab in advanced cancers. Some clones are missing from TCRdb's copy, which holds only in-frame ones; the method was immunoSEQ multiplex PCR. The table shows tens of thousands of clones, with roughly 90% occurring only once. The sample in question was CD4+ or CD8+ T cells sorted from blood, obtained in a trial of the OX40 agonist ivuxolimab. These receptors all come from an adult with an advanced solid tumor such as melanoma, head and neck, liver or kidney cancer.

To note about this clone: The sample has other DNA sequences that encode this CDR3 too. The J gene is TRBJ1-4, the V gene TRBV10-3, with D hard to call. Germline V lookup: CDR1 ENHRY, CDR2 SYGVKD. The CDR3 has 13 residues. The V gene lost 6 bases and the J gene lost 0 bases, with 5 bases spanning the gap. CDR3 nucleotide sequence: TGTGCCATCAGGGATGCAACTAATGAAAAACTGTTTTTT. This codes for CAIRDATNEKLFF.

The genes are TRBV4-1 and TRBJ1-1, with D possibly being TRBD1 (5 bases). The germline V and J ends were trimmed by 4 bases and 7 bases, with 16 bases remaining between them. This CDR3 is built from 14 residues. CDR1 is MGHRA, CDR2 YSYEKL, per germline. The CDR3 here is CASSRPLGGGEAFF. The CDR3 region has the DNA TGCGCCAGCAGCCGCCCCTTGGGGGGTGGTGAAGCTTTCTTT.

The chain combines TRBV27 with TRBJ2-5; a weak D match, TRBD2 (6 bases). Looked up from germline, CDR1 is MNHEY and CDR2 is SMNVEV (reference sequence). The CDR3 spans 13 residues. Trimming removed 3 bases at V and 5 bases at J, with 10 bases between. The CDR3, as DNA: TGTGCCAGCAGTTTTCGGGAGCGGGAGACCCAGTACTTC. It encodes CASSFRERETQYF.

The CDR3 nucleotides read TGTGCCAGCAGCTTGTTGGGTGGTGTTTCTGGGGCCAACGTCCTGACTTTC. Translating gives CASSLLGGVSGANVLTF. The rearrangement uses TRBV5-6 and TRBJ2-6; D gene ambiguous. CDR3 size: 17 residues. Trimming left V 1 base short and J 1 base short, with 12 bases between. The germline V gene encodes CDR1 SGHDT and CDR2 YYEEEE.

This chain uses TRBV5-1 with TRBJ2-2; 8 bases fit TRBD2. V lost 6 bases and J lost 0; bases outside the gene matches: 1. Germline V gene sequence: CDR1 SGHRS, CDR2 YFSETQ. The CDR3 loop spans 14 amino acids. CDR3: CASNSGTNTGELFF. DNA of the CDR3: TGCGCCAGCAATAGCGGGACGAACACCGGGGAGCTGTTTTTT.

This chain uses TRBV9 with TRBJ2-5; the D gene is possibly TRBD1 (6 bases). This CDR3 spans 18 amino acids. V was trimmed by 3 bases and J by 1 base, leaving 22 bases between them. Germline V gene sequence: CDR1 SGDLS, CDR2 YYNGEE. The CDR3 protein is CASSARGNWGTGQETQYF. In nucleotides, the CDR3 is TGTGCCAGCAGCGCAAGGGGGAATTGGGGGACCGGCCAAGAGACCCAGTACTTC. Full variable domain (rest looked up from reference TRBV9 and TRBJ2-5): DSGVTQTPKHLITATGQRVTLRCSPRSGDLSVYWYQQSLDQGLQFLIQYYNGEERAKGNILERFSAQQFPDLHSELNLSSLELGDSALYFCASSARGNWGTGQETQYFGPGTRLLVL.

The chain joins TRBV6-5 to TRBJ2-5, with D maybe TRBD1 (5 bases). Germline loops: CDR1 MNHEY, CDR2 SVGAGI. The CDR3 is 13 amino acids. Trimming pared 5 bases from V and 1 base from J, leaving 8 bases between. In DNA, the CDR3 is TGTGCCAGCAGTAAGACAGTCCAAGAGACCCAGTACTTC. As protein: CASSKTVQETQYF.

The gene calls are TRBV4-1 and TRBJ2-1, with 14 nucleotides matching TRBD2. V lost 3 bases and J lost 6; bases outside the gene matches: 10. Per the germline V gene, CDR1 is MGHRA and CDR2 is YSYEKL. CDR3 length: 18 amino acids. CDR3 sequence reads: CASSHGTSGSLLSNEQFF. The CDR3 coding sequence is TGCGCCAGCAGCCATGGGACTAGCGGGAGTCTCCTCTCCAATGAGCAGTTCTTC.

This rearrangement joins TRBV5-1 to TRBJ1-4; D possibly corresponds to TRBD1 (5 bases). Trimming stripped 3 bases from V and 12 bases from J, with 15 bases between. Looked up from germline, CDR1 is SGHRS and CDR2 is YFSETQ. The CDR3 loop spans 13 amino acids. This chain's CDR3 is CASSSETGGQLFF. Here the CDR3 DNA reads TGCGCCAGCAGCTCAGAAACGGGGGGACAACTGTTTTTT. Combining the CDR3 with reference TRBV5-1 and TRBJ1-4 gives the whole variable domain KAGVTQTPRYLIKTRGQQVTLSCSPISGHRSVSWYQQTPGQGLQFLFEYFSETQRNKGNFPGRFSGRQFSNSRSEMNVSTLELGDSALYLCASSSETGGQLFFGSGTQLSVL.

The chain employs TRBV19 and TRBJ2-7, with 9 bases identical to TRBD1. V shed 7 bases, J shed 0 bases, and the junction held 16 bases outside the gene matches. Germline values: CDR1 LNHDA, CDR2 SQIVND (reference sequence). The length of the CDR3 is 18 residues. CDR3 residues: CASKVGQGPLAGSYEQYF. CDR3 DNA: TGTGCCAGTAAAGTCGGACAGGGGCCCTTAGCGGGCTCCTACGAGCAGTACTTC.

The CDR3: CASSSRPSQLLSSYNEQFF. Written as DNA, the CDR3 is TGTGCCAGCAGCTCGCGGCCTAGCCAACTACTTAGCTCCTACAATGAGCAGTTCTTC. The gene calls are TRBV11-3 and TRBJ2-1; D might be TRBD2 (5 bases). CDR3 length equals 19 residues. The ends were cut back, 4 bases at V and 0 bases at J, with 22 bases in the middle. Germline lookup yields CDR1 SGHNT and CDR2 YENEEA. Using reference TRBV11-3 and TRBJ2-1 for the parts outside the CDR3, the full variable domain is EAGVVQSPRYKIIEKKQPVAFWCNPISGHNTLYWYLQNLGQGPELLIRYENEEAVDDSQLPKDRFSAERLKGVDSTLKIQPAELGDSAVYLCASSSRPSQLLSSYNEQFFGPGTRLTVL.

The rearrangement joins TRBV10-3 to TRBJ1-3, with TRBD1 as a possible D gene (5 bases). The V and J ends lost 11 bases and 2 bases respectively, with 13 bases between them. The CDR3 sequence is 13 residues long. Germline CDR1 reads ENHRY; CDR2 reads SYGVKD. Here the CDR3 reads CASVLGAGNTIYF. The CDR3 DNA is TGTGCCTCTGTCTTGGGGGCTGGAAACACCATATATTTT.

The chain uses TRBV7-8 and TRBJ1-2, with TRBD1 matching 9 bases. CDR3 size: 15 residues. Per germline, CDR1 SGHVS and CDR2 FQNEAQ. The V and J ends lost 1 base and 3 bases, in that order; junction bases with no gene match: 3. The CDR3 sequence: CASSLEWTGDYGYTF. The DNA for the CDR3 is TGTGCCAGCAGCTTAGAATGGACAGGGGACTATGGCTACACCTTC.

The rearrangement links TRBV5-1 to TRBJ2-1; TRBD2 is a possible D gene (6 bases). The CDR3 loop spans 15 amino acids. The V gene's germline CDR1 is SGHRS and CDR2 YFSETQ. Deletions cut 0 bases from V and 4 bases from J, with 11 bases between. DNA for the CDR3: TGCGCCAGCAGCTTGGCGGGGGAGCGGTACAATGAGCAGTTCTTC. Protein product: CASSLAGERYNEQFF.

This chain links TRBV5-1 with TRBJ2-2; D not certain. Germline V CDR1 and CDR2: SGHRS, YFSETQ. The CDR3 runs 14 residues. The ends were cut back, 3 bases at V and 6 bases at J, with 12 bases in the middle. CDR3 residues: CASSSDGVPGELFF. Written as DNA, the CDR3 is TGCGCCAGCAGCTCGGATGGGGTTCCCGGGGAGCTGTTTTTT.

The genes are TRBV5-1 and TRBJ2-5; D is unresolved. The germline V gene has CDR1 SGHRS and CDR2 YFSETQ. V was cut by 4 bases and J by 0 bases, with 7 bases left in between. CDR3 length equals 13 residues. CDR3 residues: CASSGADQETQYF. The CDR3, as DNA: TGCGCCAGCAGCGGCGCGGACCAAGAGACCCAGTACTTC.

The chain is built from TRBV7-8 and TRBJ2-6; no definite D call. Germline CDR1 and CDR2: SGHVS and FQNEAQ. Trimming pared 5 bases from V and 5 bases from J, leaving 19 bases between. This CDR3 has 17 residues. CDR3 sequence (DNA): TGTGCCAGCAGCCTTAGCACCCCACAAAGTCGGGCCAACGTCCTGACTTTC. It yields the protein CASSLSTPQSRANVLTF.

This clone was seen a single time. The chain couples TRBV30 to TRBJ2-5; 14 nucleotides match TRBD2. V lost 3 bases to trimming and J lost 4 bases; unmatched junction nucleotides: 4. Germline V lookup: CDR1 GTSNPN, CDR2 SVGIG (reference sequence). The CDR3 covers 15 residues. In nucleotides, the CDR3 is TGTGCCTGGAGCTACGGGACTAGCGGGAGAGAGACCCAGTACTTC. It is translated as CAWSYGTSGRETQYF.

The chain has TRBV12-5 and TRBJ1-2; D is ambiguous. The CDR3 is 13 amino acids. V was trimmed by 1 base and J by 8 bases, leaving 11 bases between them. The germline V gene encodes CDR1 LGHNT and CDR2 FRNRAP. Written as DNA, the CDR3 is TGTGCTAGTGGTTTGGGCAGGCCTGGAGGCTACACCTTC. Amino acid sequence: CASGLGRPGGYTF.

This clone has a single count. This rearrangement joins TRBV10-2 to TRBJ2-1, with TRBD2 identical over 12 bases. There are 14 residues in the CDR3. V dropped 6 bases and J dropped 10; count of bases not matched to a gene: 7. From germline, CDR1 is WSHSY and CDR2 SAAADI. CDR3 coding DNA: TGCGCCAGCAGGCCTAGCGGGAGGGCGGGAGAGCAGTTCTTC. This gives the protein CASRPSGRAGEQFF.

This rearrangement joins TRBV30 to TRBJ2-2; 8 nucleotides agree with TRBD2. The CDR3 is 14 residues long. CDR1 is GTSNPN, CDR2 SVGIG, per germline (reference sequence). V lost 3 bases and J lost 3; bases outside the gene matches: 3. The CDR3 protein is CAWRELADTGELFF. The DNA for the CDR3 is TGTGCCTGGAGGGAACTAGCGGACACCGGGGAGCTGTTTTTT.

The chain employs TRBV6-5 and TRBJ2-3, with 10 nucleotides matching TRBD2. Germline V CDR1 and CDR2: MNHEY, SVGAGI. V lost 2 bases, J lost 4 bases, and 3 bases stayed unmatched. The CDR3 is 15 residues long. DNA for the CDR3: TGTGCCAGCAGTTACCTAGCGGGAGTGGCAGATACGCAGTATTTT. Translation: CASSYLAGVADTQYF.

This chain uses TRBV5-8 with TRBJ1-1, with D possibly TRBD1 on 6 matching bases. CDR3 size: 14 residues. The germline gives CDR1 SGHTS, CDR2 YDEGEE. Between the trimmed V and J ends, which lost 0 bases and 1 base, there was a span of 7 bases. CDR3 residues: CASSLEGGNTEAFF. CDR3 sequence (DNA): TGTGCCAGCAGCTTGGAAGGGGGGAACACTGAAGCTTTCTTT.

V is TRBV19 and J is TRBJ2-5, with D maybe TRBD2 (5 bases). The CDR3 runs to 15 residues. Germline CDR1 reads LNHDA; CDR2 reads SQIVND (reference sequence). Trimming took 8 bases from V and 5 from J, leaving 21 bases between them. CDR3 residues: CASSPKGLAAETQYF. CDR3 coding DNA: TGTGCCAGTTCCCCAAAAGGGCTAGCCGCGGAGACCCAGTACTTC.

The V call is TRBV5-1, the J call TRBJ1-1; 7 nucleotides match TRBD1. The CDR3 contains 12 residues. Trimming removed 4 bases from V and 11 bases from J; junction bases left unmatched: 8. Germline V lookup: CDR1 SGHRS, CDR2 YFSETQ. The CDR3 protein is CASSNTGEKAFF. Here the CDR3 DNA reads TGCGCCAGCAGCAACACAGGGGAGAAGGCTTTCTTT.

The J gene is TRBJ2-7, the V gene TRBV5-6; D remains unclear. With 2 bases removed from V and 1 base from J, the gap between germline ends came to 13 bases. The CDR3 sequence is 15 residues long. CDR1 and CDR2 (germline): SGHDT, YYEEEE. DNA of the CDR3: TGTGCCAGCAGCTTCTGGCAGGAAATTTCCTACGAGCAGTACTTC. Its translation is CASSFWQEISYEQYF.

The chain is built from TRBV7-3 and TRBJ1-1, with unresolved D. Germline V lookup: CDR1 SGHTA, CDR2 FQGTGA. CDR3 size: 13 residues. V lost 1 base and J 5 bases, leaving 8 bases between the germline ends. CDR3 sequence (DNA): TGTGCCAGCAGCTTAATCTGGGGTACTGAAGCTTTCTTT. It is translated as CASSLIWGTEAFF.